The T cell receptor (beta chain) described here comes from a study of blood T cell repertoires in COVID-19 (dated by TCRdb to the early 2020s). In the study overall: The collaborator samples originated in the United States, Italy and Spain and spanned the acute and convalescent phases of COVID-19. The dataset comprised deeply sampled blood TCRbeta repertoires from subjects exposed to, actively infected with, or recovered from COVID-19. The sample metadata nearly always contained a de-identified subject ID, COVID-19 status, age in years and sex. Where available, HLA class I and class II types were taken from metadata supplied by the sample provider and were not determined by assay-based typing. The repertoires were released in a freely available public database intended as a resource for research on the immune response to SARS-CoV-2. Samples were obtained from the ongoing ImmuneRACE study (first 160 participants) and from approximately 1,200 subjects provided by 6 global collaborators. The material from the prospective study consisted of cDNA or gDNA derived from T cells, B-cell-depleted T cells, or PBMCs.

Counted from cysteine to phenylalanine, this CDR3 has 14 amino acids. Only the CDR3 part of the read is kept: 42 bases, read in frame from the first base. For CDR1 and CDR2, the germline V gene (reference sequence) lists LNHDA and SQIVND. The junction carries 10 bases between V and J, which are trimmed by 6 bases and 4 bases respectively. What the study reported, not specific to this receptor: How much clinical and demographic metadata was included differed by source and by participant, and the metadata was provided uncurated.

Turning to this clone: What antigen it recognizes has not been identified. Nothing much larger sits one base from this clone, and base qualities are not available.

The immunoSEQ Assay, a bias-controlled multiplex PCR, was used to amplify TCRbeta CDR3 regions from genomic DNA. The source study handled its data this way. The number of nucleated cells in each sample was estimated by amplification of reference gene primers within the assay. To quantify the absolute abundance of each unique TCRbeta CDR3 rearrangement, sequence reads were collapsed and filtered. For each sample, productive Simpson clonality was calculated as the square root of Simpson's diversity index over productive rearrangements. In TCRdb, the immuneACCESS table is reduced to in-frame sequences with V and J assigned. These tables do not hold every clone; where another copy was compared, an unresolved V gene accounts for under half, and the others remain unexplained. V, J and clone size are those of that table, while D and trimming were read from the DNA. In this sample the table shows 250,000 or so clones, about 90% of which occur a single time. Clones ranked in the top ten supply more than 1% of the sample.

In the prospective study, participants were about 18 to 100 years old, resided in approximately 22 geographic areas of the United States, and were enrolled through a virtual design. Cohort assignment in the prospective study relied on participant-reported clinical history from a screening survey and a study questionnaire. In the prospective study, whole blood, serum and a nasopharyngeal or oropharyngeal swab were collected from each participant by mobile phlebotomists. Participants in the prospective study had the option to provide additional blood draws and questionnaires over a roughly two-month period. Before DNA extraction, blood samples from the prospective study were shipped at room temperature or frozen.

This receptor chain uses TRBV19 and TRBJ1-6, with a weak D call of TRBD1 (6 bases match). This clonotype originated in a human donor in a cohort exposed to, infected with or recovered from COVID-19 (not recorded which). The donor label of this sample is uncertain. The specimen was PBMCs or T cells enriched from blood (not recorded which). The CDR3 sequence is CASSSRGYNSPLHF. Read as DNA, the sequence is TGTGCCAGTAGCAGCAGGGGATATAATTCACCCCTCCACTTT.